This entry lists 29 T cell receptor beta chains sequenced from one sample in a study of blood T cell repertoires in COVID-19. This table comes from immunoSEQ multiplex PCR, and its TCRdb copy is limited to in-frame clones, with some not included. In the table there are about 180,000 clones, about 87% of which are singletons. Sequenced: peripheral blood. All receptors derive from a young woman with acute or convalescent COVID-19.

CDR3 sequence: CASSQVRGYTEAFF. CDR3 sequence (DNA): TGCGCCAGCAGCCAAGTCAGGGGGTACACTGAAGCTTTCTTT. This chain links TRBV4-1 with TRBJ1-1; 7 nucleotides agree with TRBD1. V gave up 1 base and J gave up 3 bases; unmatched junction bases: 2. Germline values: CDR1 MGHRA, CDR2 YSYEKL. The CDR3 spans 14 residues.

The genes are TRBV5-4 and TRBJ2-5, with D tentatively TRBD1 (5 bases). The CDR3 extends over 15 amino acids. Germline V lookup: CDR1 SGHNT, CDR2 YYREEE (reference sequence). V dropped 0 bases and J dropped 1 base, with 10 bases sitting between them. The CDR3 sequence: CASSLDLGLQETQYF. The CDR3 DNA reads as TGTGCCAGCAGCTTGGATCTGGGGCTCCAAGAGACCCAGTACTTC.

The rearrangement uses TRBV15 and TRBJ2-2; 7 nucleotides align to TRBD1. With 1 base clipped from V and 9 bases from J, the junction kept 8 bases outside the gene matches. In germline, CDR1 is LNHNV, CDR2 YYDKDF (reference sequence). The length of the CDR3 is 15 residues. The CDR3 coding sequence is TGTGCCACCAGCAGAGGTGGGACAGATCCCAGGGAGCTGTTTTTT. This codes for CATSRGGTDPRELFF.

This rearrangement joins TRBV6-5 to TRBJ1-1; 12 bases line up with TRBD1. The CDR3 loop spans 15 amino acids. Trimming took 8 bases from V and 9 from J; bases not matched to a gene: 13. In germline, CDR1 is MNHEY, CDR2 SVGAGI. CDR3 DNA sequence: TGTGCCAGCGGTTTTATTGGGGACAGGGGGCCCAAAGCTTTCTTT. Its translation: CASGFIGDRGPKAFF.

The CDR3 is CASSRTSSGNTIYF. CDR3 bases: TGTGCCAGTAGTCGCACGAGCTCTGGAAACACCATATATTTT. This chain connects TRBV19 to TRBJ1-3; D is undetermined. The CDR3 is 14 amino acids. From germline, CDR1 is LNHDA and CDR2 SQIVND (reference sequence). V lost 5 bases and J lost 0, with 8 bases in between.

The rearrangement joins TRBV2 to TRBJ2-1; TRBD2 matches at 9 bases. This CDR3 comprises 14 residues. Germline V gives CDR1 SNHLY, CDR2 FYNNEI. With V trimmed by 9 bases and J by 9 bases, 12 bases remained unmatched. CDR3 sequence reads: CASLAGRGTGEQFF. The DNA for the CDR3 is TGTGCCAGTCTAGCGGGACGGGGTACTGGTGAGCAGTTCTTC.

The genes are TRBV19 and TRBJ1-1; a weak D match, TRBD1 (5 bases). CDR1 is LNHDA and CDR2 is SQIVND in the germline V gene (reference sequence). V was cut by 4 bases and J by 0 bases, with 12 bases left in between. This CDR3 is 15 amino acids long. The CDR3 sequence: CASSNQGALNTEAFF. The CDR3 DNA reads as TGTGCCAGTAGTAATCAAGGGGCCCTGAACACTGAAGCTTTCTTT.

The genes are TRBV7-8 and TRBJ1-4; D remains ambiguous. V was clipped by 3 bases and J by 6 bases, with 14 bases between them. The CDR3 length is 15 residues. Germline CDR1 and CDR2: SGHVS and FQNEAQ. The CDR3 reads CASSFMGSNHEKLFF. Written as DNA, the CDR3 is TGTGCCAGCAGCTTCATGGGGAGCAACCATGAAAAACTGTTTTTT.

This clone showed up just a few times. The chain carries TRBV24-1 and TRBJ2-5; TRBD2 matches at 11 bases. The junction had 5 bases not matched to a gene; V was cut back by 9 bases and J by 0 bases. Germline CDR1 KGHDR, CDR2 SFDVKD. The CDR3 is 15 amino acids. This chain's CDR3 is CATAPSGRYQETQYF. Written as DNA, the CDR3 is TGTGCCACCGCCCCTAGCGGGAGGTACCAAGAGACCCAGTACTTC.

The table lists this clone with a count of one. The J gene is TRBJ2-3, the V gene TRBV6-5; D possibly corresponds to TRBD2 (5 bases). Germline CDR1 is MNHEY and CDR2 is SVGAGI. The V gene lost 5 bases and the J gene lost 2 bases, with 14 bases spanning the gap. The CDR3 covers 15 residues. In DNA form, the CDR3 reads TGTGCCAGCAGTATACAGACCGGGAACACAGATACGCAGTATTTT. It is translated as CASSIQTGNTDTQYF.

The chain employs TRBV12-5 and TRBJ1-5, with D uncertain. Trimming left V 0 bases short and J 0 bases short, with 12 bases between. This CDR3 contains 17 residues. The germline V gene encodes CDR1 LGHNT and CDR2 FRNRAP. The CDR3 nucleotides are TGTGCTAGTGGTTTGGTACTCCTGAAAAATAGCAATCAGCCCCAGCATTTT. Translating gives CASGLVLLKNSNQPQHF. Full variable domain (rest looked up from reference TRBV12-5 and TRBJ1-5): DARVTQTPRHKVTEMGQEVTMRCQPILGHNTVFWYRQTMMQGLELLAYFRNRAPLDDSGMPKDRFSAEMPDATLATLKIQPSEPRDSAVYFCASGLVLLKNSNQPQHFGDGTRLSIL.

The gene calls are TRBV6-1 and TRBJ1-4; 9 nucleotides match TRBD1. The CDR3 totals 17 residues. CDR1 is MNHNS, CDR2 SASEGT, per germline. V was pared by 2 bases and J by 8 bases, with 12 bases of the junction left unmatched. CDR3 bases: TGTGCCAGCAGTGAATTTCGGACAGGGGACGTAGAGGAAAAACTGTTTTTT. Its translation is CASSEFRTGDVEEKLFF.

The rearrangement links TRBV6-5 to TRBJ1-3; TRBD1 is a possible D gene (5 bases). CDR1 MNHEY and CDR2 SVGAGI come from the germline V gene. This CDR3 has 14 residues. The V end was cut by 7 bases, the J end by 3 bases, with 13 bases between. In nucleotides, the CDR3 is TGTGCCAGCAAGCCGACAGCGATTGGAAACACCATATATTTT. This gives the protein CASKPTAIGNTIYF.

Here the CDR3 reads CAGGQGGNIQYF. CDR3 nucleotides: TGTGCCGGGGGACAGGGTGGGAACATTCAGTACTTC. The rearrangement links TRBV6-5 to TRBJ2-4, with TRBD1 matching 9 bases. The CDR3 consists of 12 residues. The germline gives CDR1 MNHEY, CDR2 SVGAGI. V lost 11 bases and J lost 7; bases outside the gene matches: 6.

The V and J genes are TRBV5-1 and TRBJ1-4; 7 bases align to TRBD1. V was pared by 1 base and J by 8 bases, with 11 bases of the junction left unmatched. This CDR3 comprises 16 residues. Germline CDR1 reads SGHRS; CDR2 reads YFSETQ. The CDR3 DNA is TGCGCCAGCAGCTTGAACCCCAGGGGGGCATCCGAAAAACTGTTTTTT. Translating gives CASSLNPRGASEKLFF.

The gene calls are TRBV25-1 and TRBJ1-6, with D unclear. Deletions cut 5 bases from V and 10 bases from J, with 12 bases between. The CDR3 has 13 residues. CDR1 and CDR2 from the germline V gene are MGHDK and SYGVNS. The CDR3 DNA follows: TGTGCCAGCAGTCTTAGAGGGCCCTCACCCCTCCACTTT. It encodes CASSLRGPSPLHF.

Only one count was recorded for this clone. V and J are TRBV11-3 and TRBJ2-5; TRBD1 might be the D (6 bases). Looked up from germline, CDR1 is SGHNT and CDR2 is YENEEA. V gave up 1 base and J gave up 7 bases, with 10 bases separating them. This CDR3 spans 13 amino acids. The CDR3 region has the DNA TGTGCCAGCAGCTTAGGGGGGCTCGGGACCCAGTACTTC. Amino acids: CASSLGGLGTQYF.

A single count supports this clone. The chain has TRBV19 and TRBJ1-6, with 9 nucleotides matching TRBD1. After removal of 7 bases from V and 9 bases from J, the junction contained 10 bases not matched to a gene. The CDR3 has 15 residues. Per the germline V gene, CDR1 is LNHDA and CDR2 is SQIVND (reference sequence). CDR3 DNA sequence: TGTGCCAGTACGCCCGGGGACAGGGTGGGTTCACCCCTCCACTTT. As protein: CASTPGDRVGSPLHF.

V is TRBV20-1 and J is TRBJ2-7; D might be TRBD1 (5 bases). The germline CDR1 and CDR2 sequences are DFQATT and SNEGSKA (reference sequence). Trimming shortened V by 4 bases and J by 5 bases, and 6 bases separated the two germline ends. This CDR3 contains 10 residues. CDR3 nucleotides: TGCAGTGCTACAGGGCACGAGCAGTACTTC. Translation gives CSATGHEQYF.

V is TRBV4-1 and J is TRBJ2-2; no definite D call. V was clipped by 3 bases and J by 10 bases, with 12 bases between them. CDR1 MGHRA and CDR2 YSYEKL come from the germline V gene. The CDR3 totals 13 residues. In DNA, the CDR3 is TGCGCCAGCAGCCAGATACTATTATTGGAGCTGTTTTTT. Its translation: CASSQILLLELFF.

The V gene is TRBV2, the J gene TRBJ2-7; 8 positions agree with TRBD1. V lost 2 bases and J lost 5; bases outside the gene matches: 5. Looked up from germline, CDR1 is SNHLY and CDR2 is FYNNEI. This CDR3 region has 14 residues. The CDR3 spells CASSERQGANEQYF. In DNA, the CDR3 is TGTGCCAGCAGTGAACGCCAGGGGGCGAACGAGCAGTACTTC.

As concerns this clone: The same CDR3 is also encoded by other DNA sequences in this sample. The chain uses TRBV7-9 and TRBJ2-7; the D is unclear. The CDR3 runs to 12 residues. V was shortened by 4 bases and J by 4 bases, with 8 bases between the two germline ends. In germline, CDR1 is SEHNR, CDR2 FQNEAQ (reference sequence). The DNA of the CDR3 is TGTGCCAGCAGCTACTCCATATACGAGCAGTACTTC. This encodes CASSYSIYEQYF.

The genes are TRBV19 and TRBJ1-5, with D possibly being TRBD1 (6 bases). The V end lost 0 bases, the J end lost 4 bases, and 13 bases lay between the germline ends. Looked up from germline, CDR1 is LNHDA and CDR2 is SQIVND (reference sequence). The CDR3 is made up of 16 amino acids. CDR3 region: CASSIDPRDKNQPQHF. In DNA form, the CDR3 reads TGTGCCAGTAGTATAGACCCCCGGGACAAAAATCAGCCCCAGCATTTT.

This rearrangement joins TRBV5-1 to TRBJ1-1, with a tentative D call TRBD1 (6 bases). Trimming removed 4 bases at V and 5 bases at J, with 15 bases between. Germline CDR1 SGHRS, CDR2 YFSETQ. CDR3 length equals 14 residues. The CDR3 spells CASSAQGVRTEAFF. CDR3 DNA sequence: TGCGCCAGCAGCGCACAGGGTGTAAGGACTGAAGCTTTCTTT.

V and J are TRBV18 and TRBJ1-1; 7 bases align to TRBD1. This CDR3 is built from 13 residues. V lost 6 bases to trimming and J lost 6 bases; unmatched junction nucleotides: 7. Germline assignment: CDR1 KGHSH and CDR2 LQKENI. The CDR3 DNA reads TGTGCCAGCTCTACGGACAGGCTATCTGAAGCTTTCTTT. Protein product: CASSTDRLSEAFF.

Only one count was recorded for this clone. The chain recombines TRBV5-1 with TRBJ2-5; tentative D call: TRBD2 (5 bases). With 5 bases removed from V and 4 bases from J, the gap between germline ends came to 12 bases. CDR3 length: 13 residues. The germline V gene has CDR1 SGHRS and CDR2 YFSETQ. CDR3 loop: CASSYGVGETQYF. CDR3 sequence (DNA): TGCGCCAGCAGTTACGGGGTGGGAGAGACCCAGTACTTC.

This chain links TRBV2 with TRBJ1-4; unclear D gene. Per germline, CDR1 SNHLY and CDR2 FYNNEI. V was shortened by 4 bases and J by 8 bases, with 14 bases between the two germline ends. This CDR3 spans 14 amino acids. This CDR3 is CASSAQSRSEKLFF. The CDR3 DNA reads as TGTGCCAGCAGTGCACAATCCAGATCGGAAAAACTGTTTTTT.

The chain employs TRBV7-9 and TRBJ2-1; 12 bases line up with TRBD2. The CDR3 totals 15 residues. Trimming took 1 base from V and 9 from J; bases not matched to a gene: 4. The germline V gene encodes CDR1 SEHNR and CDR2 FQNEAQ (reference sequence). For the CDR3, the DNA is TGTGCCAGCAGCTTAGGGACTAGCGGGATAGTTGAGCAGTTCTTC. Translated, it gives CASSLGTSGIVEQFF.

This clone was observed a single time. A junction end diverges from the germline sequence, so it may reflect a read error. This chain uses TRBV7-7 with TRBJ1-4, with D tentatively TRBD1 (5 bases). There are 15 residues in the CDR3. Germline V CDR1 and CDR2: SSHAT, FNYEAQ (reference sequence). The CDR3: CASSLEGQVNEKLFF. Here the CDR3 DNA reads TGTGCTAGCAGCTTAGAGGGGCAGGTCAATGAAAAACTGTTTTTT.